In this sample, the clone carrying this T cell receptor beta chain turned up many times. Its antigen remains unidentified. Once obtained from cultured CD4+ T cells, the DNA was sequenced using the Oncomine TCR Beta short-read assay. A single record per CDR3 protein comes from TCRdb applying MiXCR to the PCR reads. This sample has tens of thousands of distinct CDR3 sequences; 25% to 35% occur once, and the top ten carry around 7.4%. Indicated time point: late sampling 161 to 241 days after vaccination in three convalescent patients. Treatment: roughly nine-day PBMC culture with coronavirus spike peptide pools or control peptides (ViraFEST assay). The CDR3 runs to 13 residues. Germline V gene lookup returns CDR1 SGHTA and CDR2 FQGTGA. V was shortened by 1 base and J by 5 bases, with 8 bases between the two germline ends. The sample is drawn from a study of vaccination and CD4 T cells after COVID-19. Across the whole study: Following dose two, a median around 70 days (range 14 to 241) passed before post-vaccine samples were taken. Regarding the study as a whole: Looking at convalescent patients, 304 of their 307 vaccine-specific clones were spike mono-reactive.

The rearrangement joins TRBV7-3 to TRBJ2-5; D unresolved. Sequencing used CD4+ T cells from blood, cultured in vitro, obtained about 7 months after SARS-CoV-2 vaccination. This receptor was taken from a human donor who had recovered from COVID-19. The DNA of the CDR3 is TGTGCCAGCAGCTTAAGGATGGGGGAGACCCAGTACTTC. It is translated as CASSLRMGETQYF.